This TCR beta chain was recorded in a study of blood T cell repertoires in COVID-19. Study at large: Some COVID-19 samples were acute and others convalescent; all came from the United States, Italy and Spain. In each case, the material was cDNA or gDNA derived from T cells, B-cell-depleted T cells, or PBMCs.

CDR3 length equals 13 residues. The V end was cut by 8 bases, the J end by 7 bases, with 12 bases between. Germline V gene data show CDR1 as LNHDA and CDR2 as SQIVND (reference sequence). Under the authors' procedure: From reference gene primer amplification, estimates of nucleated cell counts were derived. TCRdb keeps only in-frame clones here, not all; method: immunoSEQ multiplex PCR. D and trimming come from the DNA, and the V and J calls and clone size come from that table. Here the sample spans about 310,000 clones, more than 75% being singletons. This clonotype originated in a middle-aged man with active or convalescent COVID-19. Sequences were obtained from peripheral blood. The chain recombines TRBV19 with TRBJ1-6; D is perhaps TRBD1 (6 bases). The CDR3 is CASSNRDNSPLHF. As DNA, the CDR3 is TGTGCCAGTTCCAACAGGGACAATTCACCCCTCCACTTT. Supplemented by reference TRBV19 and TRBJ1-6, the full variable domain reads DGGITQSPKYLFRKEGQNVTLSCEQNLNHDAMYWYRQDPGQGLRLIYYSQIVNDFQKGDIAEGYSVSREKKESFPLTVTSAQKNPTAFYLCASSNRDNSPLHFGNGTRLTVT.